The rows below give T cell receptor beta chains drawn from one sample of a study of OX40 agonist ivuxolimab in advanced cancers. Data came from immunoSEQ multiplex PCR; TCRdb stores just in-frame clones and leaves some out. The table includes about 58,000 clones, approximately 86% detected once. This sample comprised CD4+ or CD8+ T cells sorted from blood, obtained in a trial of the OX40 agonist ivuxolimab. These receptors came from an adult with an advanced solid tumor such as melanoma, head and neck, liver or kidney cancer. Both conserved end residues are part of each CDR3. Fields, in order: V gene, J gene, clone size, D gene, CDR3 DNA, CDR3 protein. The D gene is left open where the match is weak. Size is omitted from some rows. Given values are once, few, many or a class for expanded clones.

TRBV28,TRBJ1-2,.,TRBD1,TGTGCCAGCAGTCCAGCGGGGACAGGGGACTTTGGCTACACCTTC,CASSPAGTGDFGYTF
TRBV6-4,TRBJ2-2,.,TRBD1,TGTGCCAGCAGTAGACAGGGGACGAACACCGGGGAGCTGTTTTTT,CASSRQGTNTGELFF
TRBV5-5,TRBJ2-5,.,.,TGTGCCAGCAGCTCCCGCCATGGGACTTCGGAGACCCAGTACTTC,CASSSRHGTSETQYF
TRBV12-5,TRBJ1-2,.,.,TGTGCTAGTGGCCTCCTCGGGGGGGGACGGTCCTATGGCTACACCTTC,CASGLLGGGRSYGYTF
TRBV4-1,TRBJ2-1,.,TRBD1,TGCGCCAGCAGAGGACAGGGGTACAATGAGCAGTTCTTC,CASRGQGYNEQFF
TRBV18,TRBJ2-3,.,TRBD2,TGTGCCAGCTCACCTAGGGTACCCAGCGGGGGCGCTAGCACAGATACGCAGTATTTT,CASSPRVPSGGASTDTQYF
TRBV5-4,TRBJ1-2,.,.,TGTGCCAGCAGCTCGCACCCGGGGATCAATGGCTACACCTTC,CASSSHPGINGYTF
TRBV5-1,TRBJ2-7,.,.,TGCGCCAGCAGCCTTGGGACCCGGACACCAAGTACCCGTCCCGTCTACGAGCAGTACTTC,CASSLGTRTPSTRPVYEQYF
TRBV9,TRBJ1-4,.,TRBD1,TGTGCCAGCAGCGTAGCTGGGTCCAGGGGGGAAAAACTGTTTTTT,CASSVAGSRGEKLFF
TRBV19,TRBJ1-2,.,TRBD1,TGTGCCAGCCGGGACAGGGGTAACTATGGCTACACCTTC,CASRDRGNYGYTF
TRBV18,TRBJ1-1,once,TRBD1,TGTGCCAGCCGCGGACAGGGCCAAGCTTTCTTT,CASRGQGQAFF
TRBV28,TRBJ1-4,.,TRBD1,TGTGCCAGCAGACCGACAGGGCGGAGTGAAAAACTGTTTTTT,CASRPTGRSEKLFF
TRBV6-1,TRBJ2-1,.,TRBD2,TGTGCCAGCAGTGAAGCGGGGCGGGGGGGCCGGAATGAGCAGTTCTTC,CASSEAGRGGRNEQFF
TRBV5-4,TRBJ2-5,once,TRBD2,TGTGCCAGCAGCTTGGGTCTAGCGGGTAACCTAAATCAAGAGACCCAGTACTTC,CASSLGLAGNLNQETQYF
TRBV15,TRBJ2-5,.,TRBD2,TGTGCCACCAGCAGAGGAGGAGCGGGGCAAGAGACCCAGTACTTC,CATSRGGAGQETQYF
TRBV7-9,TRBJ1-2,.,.,TGTGCCAGCAGCTTAATCTTGGACATTCGGGGCTACACCTTC,CASSLILDIRGYTF
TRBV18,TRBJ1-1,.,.,TGTGCCAGCTCACCCTCCTCTGGGAACACTGAAGCTTTCTTT,CASSPSSGNTEAFF
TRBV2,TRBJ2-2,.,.,TGTGCCAGCAGTGAAAATAGGGTACCTTCTTACACCGGGGAGCTGTTTTTT,CASSENRVPSYTGELFF
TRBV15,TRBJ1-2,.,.,TGTGCCACCAGCAGAGATCATCTGGCTAACTATGGCTACACCTTC,CATSRDHLANYGYTF
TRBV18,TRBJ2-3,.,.,TGTGCCAGCTCACCATTGGATAGCACAGATACGCAGTATTTT,CASSPLDSTDTQYF
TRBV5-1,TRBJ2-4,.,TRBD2,TGCGCCAGCAGCTCCAACGCGGGGGTCAAAAACATTCAGTACTTC,CASSSNAGVKNIQYF
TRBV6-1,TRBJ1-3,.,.,TGTGCCAGCAGTCACGACAGGCCGGATGGAAACACCATATATTTT,CASSHDRPDGNTIYF
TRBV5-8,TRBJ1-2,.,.,TGTGCCAGCAGCTCTCAACAGAACTATGGCTACACCTTC,CASSSQQNYGYTF
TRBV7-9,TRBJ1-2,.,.,TGTGCCAGCAGCTTACAGGGGAGTCCAAACTATGGCTACACCTTC,CASSLQGSPNYGYTF
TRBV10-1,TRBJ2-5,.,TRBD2,TGCGCCAGCAGTGAGGATAGCGGGGGGCCGAAGGAGACCCAGTACTTC,CASSEDSGGPKETQYF
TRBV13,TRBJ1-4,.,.,TGTGCCAGCAGCGCAACCACGACATGGGGGGGGGATGAAAAACTGTTTTTT,CASSATTTWGGDEKLFF
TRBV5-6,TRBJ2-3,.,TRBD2,TGTGCCAGCAGCCAAGTAGCGGGGGTTGTTACAGATACGCAGTATTTT,CASSQVAGVVTDTQYF
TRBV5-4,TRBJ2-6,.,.,TGTGCCAGCAGCTTGCCCGGATTCTCTGGGGCCAACGTCCTGACTTTC,CASSLPGFSGANVLTF
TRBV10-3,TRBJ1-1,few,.,TGTGCCATCAGGCAACAGGGTCTGAACACTGAAGCTTTCTTT,CAIRQQGLNTEAFF
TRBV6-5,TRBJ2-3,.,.,TGTGCCAGCAGTTCAGAGGGGATGAGGCCGCAGTATTTT,CASSSEGMRPQYF
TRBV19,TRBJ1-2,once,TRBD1,TGTGCCAGTAGTATAATCTCAGGGGGCGGCTATGGCTACACCTTC,CASSIISGGGYGYTF
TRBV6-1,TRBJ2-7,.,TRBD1,TGTGCCAGCGGAACAGGGGCCCAAGTCGGAGAGCAGTACTTC,CASGTGAQVGEQYF
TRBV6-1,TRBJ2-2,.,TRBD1,TGTGCCAGCAGTAAACAGGGGGCCGGGGAGCTGTTTTTT,CASSKQGAGELFF
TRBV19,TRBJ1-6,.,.,TGTGCCAGCCACCGGGGCGCTAGCTCCTATAATTCACCCCTCCACTTT,CASHRGASSYNSPLHF
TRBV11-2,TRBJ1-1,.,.,TGTGCCAGCAGCTTAGACCTTCAGGGGCGGACTGAAGCTTTCTTT,CASSLDLQGRTEAFF
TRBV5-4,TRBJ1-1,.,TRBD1,TGTGCCAGCAGCTCGACAGGGGGTCGGACTGAAGCTTTCTTT,CASSSTGGRTEAFF
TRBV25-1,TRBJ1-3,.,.,TGTGCCAGCAAGGACAGCCCTGGAAACACCATATATTTT,CASKDSPGNTIYF
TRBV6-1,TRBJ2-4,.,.,TGTGCCAGCAGTGAATTTCTCCAGAGTTTAGCCAAAAACATTCAGTACTTC,CASSEFLQSLAKNIQYF
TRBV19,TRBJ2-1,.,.,TGTGCCAGTAAATCCAGGGGAACCTACAATGAGCAGTTCTTC,CASKSRGTYNEQFF
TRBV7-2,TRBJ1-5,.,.,TGTGCCAGCCGGTCGGATCTTAATCAGCCCCAGCATTTT,CASRSDLNQPQHF
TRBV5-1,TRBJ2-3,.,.,TGCGCCAGCGGACAGTCAGATACGCAGTATTTT,CASGQSDTQYF
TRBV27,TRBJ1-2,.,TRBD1,TGTGCCGGCAGCAAACAGGGGGCGGGTTATGGCTACACCTTC,CAGSKQGAGYGYTF
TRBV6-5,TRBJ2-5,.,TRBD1,TGTGCCAGCAGTAAAAGAGCACAGGGGAAGGGGACCCAGTACTTC,CASSKRAQGKGTQYF
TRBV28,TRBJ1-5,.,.,TGTGCCAGCTCCGGGGGCAGTCAGCCCCAGCATTTT,CASSGGSQPQHF
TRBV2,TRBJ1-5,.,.,TGTGCCAGCAGTACAGTTTTGGGGGTAGTGAGCAATCAGCCCCAGCATTTT,CASSTVLGVVSNQPQHF
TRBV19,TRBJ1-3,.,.,TGTGCCAGTAGTATCGGGAGGACTGGAAACACCATATATTTT,CASSIGRTGNTIYF
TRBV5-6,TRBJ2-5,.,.,TGTGCCAGCAGGTTGTCGGGACGCGCCGAGACCCAGTACTTC,CASRLSGRAETQYF
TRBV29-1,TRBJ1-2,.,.,TGCAGCGTTGAAGACGCGGGGGGCGGTAGCTATGGCTACACCTTC,CSVEDAGGGSYGYTF
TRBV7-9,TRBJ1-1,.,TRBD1,TGTGCCAGCAGCGCAGGACAGGAAAACACTGAAGCTTTCTTT,CASSAGQENTEAFF
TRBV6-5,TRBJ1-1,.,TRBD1,TGTGCCAGCAGGGACAGGGAGCGGACTGAAGCTTTCTTT,CASRDRERTEAFF
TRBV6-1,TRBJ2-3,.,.,TGTGCCAGCAGTGGGGGGGCAGTGGATACGCAGTATTTT,CASSGGAVDTQYF
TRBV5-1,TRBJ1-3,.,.,TGCGCCAGCAGCTTGGGGTCAGGGAGTGGAAACACCATATATTTT,CASSLGSGSGNTIYF
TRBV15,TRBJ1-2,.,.,TGTGCCACCAGCAGAGTAGCTCCGGGACACCTAATTGGGGACTATGGCTACACCTTC,CATSRVAPGHLIGDYGYTF
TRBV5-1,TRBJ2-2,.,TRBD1,TGCGCCAGCAGCGACGGACAGGGGACCGGGGAGCTGTTTTTT,CASSDGQGTGELFF
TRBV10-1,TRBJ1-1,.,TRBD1,TGCGCCAGCAGTCGACAGGGCCGGACTGAAGCTTTCTTT,CASSRQGRTEAFF
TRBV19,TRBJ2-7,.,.,TGTGCCAGTAGTATCTCCCAGGGTACCTACGAGCAGTACTTC,CASSISQGTYEQYF
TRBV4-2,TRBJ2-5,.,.,TGTGCCAGCAGCCAAGGGAAAGGGCGTCTACAAGAGACCCAGTACTTC,CASSQGKGRLQETQYF
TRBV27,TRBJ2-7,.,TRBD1,TGTGCCAGCAGGGGACAGGGGCGGTACGAGCAGTACTTC,CASRGQGRYEQYF
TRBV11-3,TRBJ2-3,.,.,TGTGCCAGCAGCCCGATGCCCACAGATACGCAGTATTTT,CASSPMPTDTQYF